A selection of T cell receptor beta chains follows, all from one sample in a study of technical replicates of blood from a handful of donors. Profiling relied on immunoSEQ multiplex PCR, and the TCRdb table lists in-frame clones only, not all of them. Among tens of thousands of clones, about 90% were seen once, and the ten largest hold 0.3% to 0.5%. Sequenced sample: T cells isolated from PBMCs. The origin of the receptors is a human donor in good health. Some clones in this sample may be carry-over from other donors' samples. Each CDR3 is given with its conserved first and last residue. Fields, in order: V gene, D gene, J gene, clone size, CDR3 DNA, CDR3 protein. A D gene is named only where the DNA matches it firmly. For some rows the clone size is stated as once, few or many, or as a class when expanded; others skip it.

v_call: TRBV6-5
d_call: NA
j_call: TRBJ1-3
clone_size: NA
cdr3_nt: TGTGCCAGCAGTTACTCCCTGGGAAACACCATATATTTT
cdr3_aa: CASSYSLGNTIYF

v_call: TRBV6-6
d_call: NA
j_call: TRBJ1-1
clone_size: once
cdr3_nt: TGTGCCACAATCTCTAGGGGGGGGGTCGCTGAAGCTTTCTTT
cdr3_aa: CATISRGGVAEAFF

v_call: TRBV4-1
d_call: TRBD2
j_call: TRBJ2-7
clone_size: NA
cdr3_nt: TGCGCCAGCAGTCCCGGGACTAGCGGAATCTACGAGCAGTACTTC
cdr3_aa: CASSPGTSGIYEQYF

v_call: TRBV5-1
d_call: TRBD1
j_call: TRBJ2-7
clone_size: NA
cdr3_nt: TGCGCCAGCAGCTTGAACAGGGGAGATAGCGAGGACTACGAGCAGTACTTC
cdr3_aa: CASSLNRGDSEDYEQYF

v_call: TRBV19
d_call: TRBD1
j_call: TRBJ1-5
clone_size: NA
cdr3_nt: TGTGCCAGTAGGTTCCGGGACAGAGACAATCAGCCCCAGCATTTT
cdr3_aa: CASRFRDRDNQPQHF

v_call: TRBV10-3
d_call: TRBD1
j_call: TRBJ2-1
clone_size: NA
cdr3_nt: TGTGCCATCAGTGAAACCCAGACAGGGGTCAATGAGCAGTTCTTC
cdr3_aa: CAISETQTGVNEQFF

v_call: TRBV28
d_call: TRBD1
j_call: TRBJ2-3
clone_size: NA
cdr3_nt: TGTGCCAGCAGTTTAATTACAGGGGGGAGCACAGATACGCAGTATTTT
cdr3_aa: CASSLITGGSTDTQYF

v_call: TRBV4-1
d_call: TRBD1
j_call: TRBJ1-1
clone_size: NA
cdr3_nt: TGCGCCAGCAGCCAAGACGAGGGGGCCTCTGAAGCTTTCTTT
cdr3_aa: CASSQDEGASEAFF

v_call: TRBV2
d_call: TRBD2
j_call: TRBJ2-1
clone_size: once
cdr3_nt: TGTGCCAGCAGTATAAAGCGGGAGTCATTCAAGTTCTTC
cdr3_aa: CASSIKRESFKFF

v_call: TRBV29-1
d_call: TRBD1
j_call: TRBJ2-3
clone_size: NA
cdr3_nt: TGCAGCGTCCACAAAGGACAGGGGGCCGATACGCAGTATTTT
cdr3_aa: CSVHKGQGADTQYF

v_call: TRBV11-3
d_call: NA
j_call: TRBJ1-5
clone_size: few
cdr3_nt: TGTGCCAGACCCAAACGTTCGGATCAGCCCCAGCATTTT
cdr3_aa: CARPKRSDQPQHF

v_call: TRBV30
d_call: NA
j_call: TRBJ1-1
clone_size: once
cdr3_nt: TGTGCCTGGACCGTATCAGGGACTGAAGCTTTCTTT
cdr3_aa: CAWTVSGTEAFF

v_call: TRBV13
d_call: NA
j_call: TRBJ2-3
clone_size: NA
cdr3_nt: TGTGCCAGCAGCTTAGTTCGGGACAACCGGCCAGATACGCAGTATTTT
cdr3_aa: CASSLVRDNRPDTQYF

v_call: TRBV5-1
d_call: NA
j_call: TRBJ1-1
clone_size: NA
cdr3_nt: TGCGCCAGCAGCTTGCCGGGACAGAACACTGAAGCTTTCTTT
cdr3_aa: CASSLPGQNTEAFF

v_call: TRBV7-9
d_call: TRBD1
j_call: TRBJ2-7
clone_size: NA
cdr3_nt: TGTGCCAGCAGCCCCCAGGACAGGGAGGTCTACGAGCAGTACTTC
cdr3_aa: CASSPQDREVYEQYF

v_call: TRBV7-2
d_call: NA
j_call: TRBJ1-3
clone_size: NA
cdr3_nt: TGTGCCAGCAGCTTAGAGGCGGGCATTTCTGGAAACACCATATATTTT
cdr3_aa: CASSLEAGISGNTIYF

v_call: TRBV7-3
d_call: TRBD2
j_call: TRBJ2-1
clone_size: NA
cdr3_nt: TGTGCCAGCAGCTCGACTAGCGGGAGTTACAATGAGCAGTTCTTC
cdr3_aa: CASSSTSGSYNEQFF

v_call: TRBV4-1
d_call: NA
j_call: TRBJ1-1
clone_size: NA
cdr3_nt: TGCGCCAGCAGCCCCAGGGAGAACACTGAAGCTTTCTTT
cdr3_aa: CASSPRENTEAFF

v_call: TRBV6-1
d_call: NA
j_call: TRBJ2-5
clone_size: NA
cdr3_nt: TGTGCCAGCAGTGAAGGAGTCGGGTTTTTGGAGACCCAGTACTTC
cdr3_aa: CASSEGVGFLETQYF

v_call: TRBV11-3
d_call: NA
j_call: TRBJ2-5
clone_size: NA
cdr3_nt: TGTGCCAGCAGCTCCCCCAAACTAGCTCCAGAGACCCAGTACTTC
cdr3_aa: CASSSPKLAPETQYF

v_call: TRBV6-5
d_call: TRBD1
j_call: TRBJ1-1
clone_size: NA
cdr3_nt: TGTGCCAGCAGGGGACAGCTTAACACTGAAGCTTTCTTT
cdr3_aa: CASRGQLNTEAFF

v_call: TRBV27
d_call: NA
j_call: TRBJ1-4
clone_size: NA
cdr3_nt: TGTGCCAGCAGTTTATCGATCCTAGAAAGCAATGAAAAACTGTTTTTT
cdr3_aa: CASSLSILESNEKLFF

v_call: TRBV9
d_call: TRBD2
j_call: TRBJ2-2
clone_size: once
cdr3_nt: TGTGCCAGCAGCCCCGGGGGGGACACCGGGGAGCTGTTTTTT
cdr3_aa: CASSPGGDTGELFF

v_call: TRBV4-1
d_call: NA
j_call: TRBJ1-2
clone_size: few
cdr3_nt: TGCGCCAGCAGCCAAGGAGAACGAGCTGGCTATGGCTACACCTTC
cdr3_aa: CASSQGERAGYGYTF

v_call: TRBV30
d_call: TRBD2
j_call: TRBJ2-1
clone_size: NA
cdr3_nt: TGTGCCTGGCTCCGCTCTAGCGGGAGGGCCTACAATGAGCAGTTCTTC
cdr3_aa: CAWLRSSGRAYNEQFF

v_call: TRBV27
d_call: NA
j_call: TRBJ2-7
clone_size: NA
cdr3_nt: TGTGCCAGCAGTTTATCGGTCTACTACGAGCAGTACTTC
cdr3_aa: CASSLSVYYEQYF

v_call: TRBV7-2
d_call: NA
j_call: TRBJ2-7
clone_size: NA
cdr3_nt: TGTGCCAGCAGCTTCGCCGAGGACACTCCTTACTACGAGCAGTACTTC
cdr3_aa: CASSFAEDTPYYEQYF

v_call: TRBV27
d_call: NA
j_call: TRBJ1-1
clone_size: NA
cdr3_nt: TGTGCCAGCAGTTTATCGATAAGCCGTCGTGCTTTCTTT
cdr3_aa: CASSLSISRRAFF

v_call: TRBV28
d_call: TRBD1
j_call: TRBJ1-5
clone_size: NA
cdr3_nt: TGTGCCAGCAGTTCGGGACAGCCGCCTCAGCCCCAGCATTTT
cdr3_aa: CASSSGQPPQPQHF

v_call: TRBV7-6
d_call: NA
j_call: TRBJ2-2
clone_size: NA
cdr3_nt: TGTGCCAGCAGCCCGATAGGACTAACCGGGGAGCTGTTTTTT
cdr3_aa: CASSPIGLTGELFF

v_call: TRBV30
d_call: NA
j_call: TRBJ1-1
clone_size: NA
cdr3_nt: TGTGCCTGGAGTATGGGTAGGGGAACTGAAGCTTTCTTT
cdr3_aa: CAWSMGRGTEAFF

v_call: TRBV11-3
d_call: TRBD2
j_call: TRBJ2-5
clone_size: NA
cdr3_nt: TGTGCCAGCAGCGGGTTAGCGGGAGATTGGGAGACCCAGTACTTC
cdr3_aa: CASSGLAGDWETQYF

v_call: TRBV10-3
d_call: NA
j_call: TRBJ2-1
clone_size: NA
cdr3_nt: TGTGCCATCCTAGAGCGGCTTAACAATGAGCAGTTCTTC
cdr3_aa: CAILERLNNEQFF

v_call: TRBV30
d_call: NA
j_call: TRBJ1-3
clone_size: NA
cdr3_nt: TGTGCCTGGAGAAACGGGGACACTGGAAACACCATATATTTT
cdr3_aa: CAWRNGDTGNTIYF

v_call: TRBV2
d_call: NA
j_call: TRBJ2-2
clone_size: NA
cdr3_nt: TGTGCCAGCAGGGGCTTCAGCGGCACCGGGGAGCTGTTTTTT
cdr3_aa: CASRGFSGTGELFF

v_call: TRBV7-9
d_call: NA
j_call: TRBJ2-7
clone_size: NA
cdr3_nt: TGTGCCAGCAGCTTCGGGGATTACGAGCAGTACTTC
cdr3_aa: CASSFGDYEQYF

v_call: TRBV11-2
d_call: NA
j_call: TRBJ1-5
clone_size: NA
cdr3_nt: TGTGCCAGCAGCTCTCAGGGTAGCAATCAGCCCCAGCATTTT
cdr3_aa: CASSSQGSNQPQHF

v_call: TRBV4-1
d_call: NA
j_call: TRBJ2-7
clone_size: NA
cdr3_nt: TGCGCCAGCAGCCAAGAGGGCCCTCTCTACGAGCAGTACTTC
cdr3_aa: CASSQEGPLYEQYF

v_call: TRBV25-1
d_call: NA
j_call: TRBJ2-2
clone_size: NA
cdr3_nt: TGTGCCACCCAGAGGGCCAGGGAGGTAACCGGGGAGCTGTTTTTT
cdr3_aa: CATQRAREVTGELFF

v_call: TRBV7-8
d_call: TRBD1
j_call: TRBJ2-7
clone_size: NA
cdr3_nt: TGTGCCAGCAGTTTTACTCTGACAGGGCCCTACGAGCAGTACTTC
cdr3_aa: CASSFTLTGPYEQYF

v_call: TRBV28
d_call: TRBD2
j_call: TRBJ2-1
clone_size: NA
cdr3_nt: TGTGCCAGCGCAGCGGGAGGCCCCTACAATGAGCAGTTCTTC
cdr3_aa: CASAAGGPYNEQFF

v_call: TRBV5-6
d_call: TRBD2
j_call: TRBJ2-1
clone_size: NA
cdr3_nt: TGTGCCAGCAGCTTAGAACTAGCGGGACCCTACAATGAGCAGTTCTTC
cdr3_aa: CASSLELAGPYNEQFF